The next 19 T cell receptor beta chains were all read from a single sample in a study of T cells in Graves' hyperthyroidism and ophthalmopathy. TCR beta CDR3 regions were amplified from RNA transcripts. HTBI primers were employed in a first-round RT-PCR of the TCR CDR3. One entry per CDR3 protein results from TCRdb running MiXCR on the multiplex PCR reads. The top ten clones hold more than 25% of a sample with hundreds of thousands of distinct CDR3 sequences, approximately 36% of them seen once. Specimen: blood. The receptors shown here come from a woman aged 40 to 50 with Graves' hyperthyroidism.

This clonotype occurred many times. V and J are TRBV7-2 and TRBJ1-3; unclear D gene. Between the trimmed V and J ends, which lost 5 bases and 4 bases, there was a span of 12 bases. The length of the CDR3 is 14 residues. Looked up from germline, CDR1 is SGHTA and CDR2 is FQGNSA. CDR3 region: CASSPGSSGNTIYF. CDR3 bases: TGTGCCAGCAGCCCCGGGTCCTCAGGAAACACCATATATTTT. Combining the CDR3 with reference TRBV7-2 and TRBJ1-3 gives the whole variable domain GAGVSQSPSNKVTEKGKDVELRCDPISGHTALYWYRQSLGQGLEFLIYFQGNSAPDKSGLPSDRFSAERTGGSVSTLTIQRTQQEDSAVYLCASSPGSSGNTIYFGEGSWLTVV.

This clonotype was seen a few times. The V call is TRBV7-2, the J call TRBJ1-3, with TRBD1 matching 7 bases. V lost 4 bases to trimming and J lost 0 bases; unmatched junction nucleotides: 6. CDR1 is SGHTA and CDR2 is FQGNSA in the germline V gene. The CDR3 length is 16 residues. CDR3 in DNA: TGTGCCAGCAGCTATTCCAGGGGGTTCTCTGGAAACACCATATATTTT. Its translation: CASSYSRGFSGNTIYF.

V is TRBV10-2 and J is TRBJ2-7; 9 nucleotides line up with TRBD1. The CDR3 totals 13 residues. Germline V gene lookup returns CDR1 WSHSY and CDR2 SAAADI. Unmatched junction bases numbered 4, after V lost 8 bases and J lost 2 bases. CDR3 sequence (DNA): TGCGCCAGCCGGACAGGGGTCACCTACGAGCAGTACTTC. Its protein is CASRTGVTYEQYF.

To note about this clonotype: Being one base from a much bigger clone, this may be a read error. The chain recombines TRBV7-2 with TRBJ1-6; no clear D gene. The V and J ends lost 6 bases and 7 bases respectively, with 16 bases between them. The CDR3 consists of 15 residues. Germline V gene sequence: CDR1 SGHTA, CDR2 FQGNSA. CDR3 DNA: TGTGCCAGCAGTGACCTCGGACTGCTGAATTCACCCCTCCACTTT. Amino acid sequence: CASSDLGLLNSPLHF.

This clonotype has only one observation. Just one base apart from a much larger clone, this may be a read error. The rearrangement joins TRBV7-8 to TRBJ1-5, with D hard to call. This CDR3 region has 15 residues. Germline lookup yields CDR1 SGHVS and CDR2 FQNEAQ. Written as DNA, the CDR3 is TGTGCCAGCAGCTTTGATTCTGGGAGCAAACAGCCCCAGCATTTT. It codes for CASSFDSGSKQPQHF.

For this clonotype: A much more abundant neighbour one base away suggests this may be a read error. The genes are TRBV9 and TRBJ2-2; D perhaps matches TRBD1 (6 bases). CDR3 length: 15 amino acids. The V gene's germline CDR1 is SGDLS and CDR2 YYNGEE. Trimming shortened V by 4 bases and J by 5 bases, and 15 bases separated the two germline ends. CDR3 DNA sequence: TGTGCCAGCAGCCCACGACAGGAACCTACCGGGGAGCTGTTTTTT. Translation gives CASSPRQEPTGELFF.

The chain couples TRBV7-9 to TRBJ2-3; either TRBD1 or TRBD2 may supply D (6 bases each). CDR3 length: 13 residues. Germline V lookup: CDR1 SEHNR, CDR2 FQNEAQ (reference sequence). Trimming took off 5 bases at V and 4 bases at J, with 10 bases between the two ends. CDR3 residues: CASSKGEADTQYF. The CDR3 DNA reads as TGTGCCAGCAGCAAGGGGGAGGCAGATACGCAGTATTTT.

This clonotype was observed a handful of times. This rearrangement joins TRBV5-1 to TRBJ2-5, with 7 bases fitting TRBD1. The CDR3 consists of 15 residues. Germline CDR1 reads SGHRS; CDR2 reads YFSETQ. The J segment lost 3 bases and the V segment lost 4 bases, leaving 9 bases of the junction unmatched. CDR3 coding DNA: TGCGCCAGCAGCATGGGGAAGGGGGCCGAAGAGACCCAGTACTTC. Protein sequence: CASSMGKGAEETQYF.

This clonotype appeared many times. V gene TRBV11-3 combines with J gene TRBJ1-1; D is uncertain. Trimming removed 7 bases at V and 7 bases at J, with 16 bases between. CDR1 and CDR2 (germline): SGHNT, YENEEA. The CDR3 consists of 13 residues. Here the CDR3 DNA reads TGTGCCAGCACCGAGGGAACACATAGTGAAGCTTTCTTT. This sequence encodes CASTEGTHSEAFF.

This clonotype was seen repeatedly, ten times or more. The chain is built from TRBV10-3 and TRBJ1-2; 7 nucleotides line up with TRBD1. CDR3 length equals 16 residues. CDR1 and CDR2 (germline): ENHRY, SYGVKD. J lost 8 bases, V lost 0 bases, and 12 bases had no gene match. CDR3 in amino acids: CAISESVWQGGVGYTF. In DNA form, the CDR3 reads TGTGCCATCAGTGAGTCAGTCTGGCAGGGGGGAGTCGGCTACACCTTC.

The rearrangement joins TRBV12-3 or TRBV12-4 to TRBJ2-5; TRBD2 matches at 8 bases. The CDR3 has 14 residues. V shed 7 bases and J 5 bases; nucleotides not matched to a gene: 9. The CDR3 region is CASKRAGAEETQYF. The CDR3 DNA is TGTGCCAGCAAACGAGCGGGGGCCGAGGAGACCCAGTACTTC.

The sample holds many counts of this clonotype. This chain's CDR3 is CASSEVWEDQYGYTF. In DNA form, the CDR3 reads TGTGCCAGCAGTGAAGTGTGGGAGGATCAGTATGGCTACACCTTC. V gene TRBV2 combines with J gene TRBJ1-2; D call uncertain. The length of the CDR3 is 15 residues. Trimming took 1 base from V and 5 from J, leaving 14 bases between them. Germline CDR1 and CDR2: SNHLY and FYNNEI. Supplemented by reference TRBV2 and TRBJ1-2, the full variable domain reads EPEVTQTPSHQVTQMGQEVILRCVPISNHLYFYWYRQILGQKVEFLVSFYNNEISEKSEIFDDQFSVERPDGSNFTLKIRSTKLEDSAMYFCASSEVWEDQYGYTFGSGTRLTVV.

V usage is TRBV12-3 or TRBV12-4 and J usage is TRBJ1-2; D uncertain. The V end was cut by 6 bases, the J end by 3 bases, with 14 bases between. This CDR3 region has 14 residues. The CDR3 DNA reads as TGTGCCAGCAGAACGTCGTCAGGCTACTATGGCTACACCTTC. It is translated as CASRTSSGYYGYTF.

This chain joins TRBV6-6 and TRBJ2-5; no clear D. Germline lookup yields CDR1 MNHNY and CDR2 SVGAGI (reference sequence). The CDR3 is made up of 15 amino acids. Between the trimmed V and J ends, which lost 2 bases and 7 bases, there was a span of 17 bases. CDR3 residues: CASSYPHGSGRTQYF. The CDR3 DNA follows: TGTGCCAGCAGTTACCCACACGGGTCCGGGCGGACCCAGTACTTC.

For this clonotype: A much bigger clone sits one base away, suggesting this may be a read error. The chain links TRBV20-1 to TRBJ2-5; TRBD2 matches at 11 bases. The CDR3 spans 16 residues. The germline gives CDR1 DFQATT, CDR2 SNEGSKA (reference sequence). With 0 bases clipped from V and 3 bases from J, the junction kept 6 bases outside the gene matches. Here the CDR3 reads CSARDLPGLAEETQYF. In nucleotides, the CDR3 is TGCAGTGCTAGAGATTTACCGGGACTAGCGGAAGAGACCCAGTACTTC.

With regard to this clonotype: A junction boundary mismatches the germline segment, possibly from a read error. This chain connects TRBV5-6 to TRBJ1-4; D is unresolved. Germline assignment: CDR1 SGHDT and CDR2 YYEEEE. The CDR3 totals 19 residues. CDR3 DNA sequence: TGCGCCAGCAGCCAAGCTTCTGCTTCGGTCCGATCAACTAATGAAAAACTGTTTTTT. Protein sequence: CASSQASASVRSTNEKLFF.

This clonotype was seen a few times. The chain is built from TRBV12-3 or TRBV12-4 and TRBJ1-6; D is uncertain. V shed 7 bases and J shed 5 bases, with 18 bases lying between them. The CDR3 totals 16 residues. The CDR3 DNA follows: TGTGCCAGCACCTCAAGGGTTGCAGTTAATAATTCACCCCTCCACTTT. This codes for CASTSRVAVNNSPLHF.

This clonotype was counted many times. The V and J genes are TRBV7-8 and TRBJ1-5; a possible D gene is TRBD1 (5 bases). The CDR3 covers 13 residues. Trimming took 6 bases from V and 11 from J, leaving 17 bases between them. Germline-derived CDR1 and CDR2 are SGHVS and FQNEAQ. CDR3 in amino acids: CASSWGSGGAQHF. DNA of the CDR3: TGTGCCAGCAGTTGGGGATCCGGGGGTGCCCAGCATTTT.

This clonotype showed up just a few times. The chain couples TRBV6-5 to TRBJ1-2; 7 bases map to TRBD1. Germline values: CDR1 MNHEY, CDR2 SVGAGI. Trimming removed 6 bases from V and 10 bases from J; junction bases left unmatched: 8. This CDR3 is built from 12 residues. CDR3 in DNA: TGTGCCAGCAGCTCAGGACAGGTCCTCTACACCTTC. Translated, it gives CASSSGQVLYTF.